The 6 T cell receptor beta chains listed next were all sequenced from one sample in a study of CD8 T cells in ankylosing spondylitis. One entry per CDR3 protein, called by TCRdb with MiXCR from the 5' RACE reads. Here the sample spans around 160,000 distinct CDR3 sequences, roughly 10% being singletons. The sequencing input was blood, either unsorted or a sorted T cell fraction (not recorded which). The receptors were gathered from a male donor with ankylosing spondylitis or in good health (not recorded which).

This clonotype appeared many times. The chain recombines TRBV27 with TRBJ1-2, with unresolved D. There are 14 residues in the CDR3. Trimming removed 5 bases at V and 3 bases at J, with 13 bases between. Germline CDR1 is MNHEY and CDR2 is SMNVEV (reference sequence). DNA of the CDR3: TGTGCCAGCAGTCCCCGTCTCCTTGACTATGGCTACACCTTC. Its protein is CASSPRLLDYGYTF.

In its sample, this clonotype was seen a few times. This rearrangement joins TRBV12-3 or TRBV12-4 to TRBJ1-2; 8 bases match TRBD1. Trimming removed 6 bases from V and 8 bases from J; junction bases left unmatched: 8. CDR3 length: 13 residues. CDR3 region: CASRSDRVSGYTF. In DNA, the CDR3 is TGTGCCAGCAGATCGGACAGGGTCAGCGGCTACACCTTC.

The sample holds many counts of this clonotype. The DNA of the CDR3 is TGCGCCAGCAGCTTGACAGGGGGCACTGAAGCTTTCTTT. The encoded protein is CASSLTGGTEAFF. The rearrangement links TRBV5-1 to TRBJ1-1, with 8 bases matching TRBD1. Germline assignment: CDR1 SGHRS and CDR2 YFSETQ. CDR3 length: 13 residues. The V gene end was trimmed by 1 base and the J gene end by 4 bases; junction bases not matched to a gene: 0.

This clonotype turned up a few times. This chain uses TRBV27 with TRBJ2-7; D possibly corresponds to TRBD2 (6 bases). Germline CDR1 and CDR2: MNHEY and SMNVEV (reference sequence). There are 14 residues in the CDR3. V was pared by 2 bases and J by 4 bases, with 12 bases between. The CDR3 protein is CASSLQGRGYEQYF. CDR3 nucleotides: TGTGCCAGCAGTTTACAGGGTCGGGGGTACGAGCAGTACTTC.

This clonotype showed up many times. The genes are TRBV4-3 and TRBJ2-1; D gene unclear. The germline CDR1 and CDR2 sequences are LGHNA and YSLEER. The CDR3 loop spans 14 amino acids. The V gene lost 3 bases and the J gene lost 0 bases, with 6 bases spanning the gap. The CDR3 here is CASSHLSSYNEQFF. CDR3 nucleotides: TGCGCCAGCAGCCATCTAAGCTCCTACAATGAGCAGTTCTTC.

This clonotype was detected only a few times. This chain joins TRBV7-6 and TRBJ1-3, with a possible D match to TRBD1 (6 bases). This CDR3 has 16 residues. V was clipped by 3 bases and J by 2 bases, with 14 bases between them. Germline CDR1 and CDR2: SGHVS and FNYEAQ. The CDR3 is CASSFISGAPGNTIYF. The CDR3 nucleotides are TGTGCCAGCAGCTTCATATCGGGGGCGCCTGGAAACACCATATATTTT.